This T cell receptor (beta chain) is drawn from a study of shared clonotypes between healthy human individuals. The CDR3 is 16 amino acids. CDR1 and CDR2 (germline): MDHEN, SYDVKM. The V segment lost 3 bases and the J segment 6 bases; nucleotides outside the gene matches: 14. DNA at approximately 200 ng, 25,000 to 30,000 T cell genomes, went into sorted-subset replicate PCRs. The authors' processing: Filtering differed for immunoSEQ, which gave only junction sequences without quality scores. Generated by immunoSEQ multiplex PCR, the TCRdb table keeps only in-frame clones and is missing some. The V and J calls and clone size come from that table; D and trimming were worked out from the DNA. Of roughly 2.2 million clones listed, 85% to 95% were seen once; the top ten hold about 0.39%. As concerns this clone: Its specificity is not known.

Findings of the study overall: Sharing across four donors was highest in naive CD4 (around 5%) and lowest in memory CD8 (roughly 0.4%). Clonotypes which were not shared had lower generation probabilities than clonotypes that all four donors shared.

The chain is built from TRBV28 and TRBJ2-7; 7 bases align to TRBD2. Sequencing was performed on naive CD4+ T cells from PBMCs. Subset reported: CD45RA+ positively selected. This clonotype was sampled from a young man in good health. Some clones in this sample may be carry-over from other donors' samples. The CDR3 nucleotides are TGTGCCAGCAGTTTGTCCTTCGAAGCGGGATTAGGCGAGCAGTACTTC. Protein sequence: CASSLSFEAGLGEQYF.